These T cell receptor beta chains were read from a single sample in a study of T cell changes during pregnancy in multiple sclerosis. The protocol was immunoSEQ multiplex PCR, while the TCRdb copy is restricted to in-frame clones and leaves out a portion. The sample records about 20,000 clones, approximately 86% being singletons. Sequenced material: CD8+ T cells from peripheral blood mononuclear cells, taken after pregnancy. The receptors originated from a female donor in good health, enrolled as a control in a pregnancy study. Both conserved end residues are part of each CDR3. A D gene is named only where the DNA matches it firmly. Not every row has a clone size; where given, it reads once, few, many or a size class.

j_call v_call clone_size d_call cdr3_length cdr3_aa cdr3_nt
TRBJ2-5 TRBV5-4 - TRBD2 17 CASSLARLAGGLETQYF TGTGCCAGCAGCCTTGCCCGGCTAGCGGGGGGGCTTGAGACCCAGTACTTC
TRBJ2-7 TRBV2 - - 14 CASRGSRVAYEQYF TGTGCCAGCAGAGGGTCGCGGGTGGCCTACGAGCAGTACTTC
TRBJ1-1 TRBV13 - - 16 CASSLGQSREGHEAFF TGTGCCAGCAGCTTAGGCCAAAGCCGGGAGGGCCATGAAGCTTTCTTT
TRBJ2-7 TRBV7-8 - TRBD2 16 CASSLRSSGALEEQYF TGTGCCAGCAGCTTAAGGTCTAGCGGGGCCTTGGAGGAGCAGTACTTC
TRBJ1-1 TRBV5-1 - - 13 CASSYPRGTEAFF TGCGCCAGCAGCTACCCCAGGGGCACTGAAGCTTTCTTT
TRBJ1-3 TRBV6-5 - - 15 CASSYSGSSGNTIYF TGTGCCAGCAGTTACTCTGGGAGCTCTGGAAACACCATATATTTT
TRBJ1-1 TRBV5-6 - TRBD1 17 CASSLYIPTGSDTEAFF TGTGCCAGCAGCTTATACATACCGACAGGGAGCGACACTGAAGCTTTCTTT
TRBJ1-4 TRBV7-9 - - 14 CASRPDSSFEKLFF TGTGCCAGCAGACCGGACAGTTCCTTTGAAAAACTGTTTTTT
TRBJ1-1 TRBV6-1 - - 14 CASSELEGKTEAFF TGTGCCAGCAGTGAACTCGAGGGAAAGACTGAAGCTTTCTTT
TRBJ2-7 TRBV2 - TRBD1 13 CASRGQGGYEQYF TGTGCCAGCAGGGGACAGGGGGGCTACGAGCAGTACTTC
TRBJ2-7 TRBV5-6 - - 13 CASSLGQDYEQYF TGTGCCAGCAGCTTGGGGCAGGACTACGAGCAGTACTTC
TRBJ2-1 TRBV13 - TRBD2 15 CASSLGSGLADEQFF TGTGCCAGCAGCTTAGGTAGCGGGCTCGCGGATGAGCAGTTCTTC
TRBJ1-2 TRBV6-1 - - 12 CATRTDLLGYTF TGTGCCACCAGGACAGATTTGTTAGGCTACACCTTC
TRBJ1-2 TRBV6-1 few - 12 CASSERGRGYTF TGTGCCAGCAGTGAGCGGGGCAGGGGCTACACCTTC
TRBJ1-1 TRBV6-5 - - 15 CASSYSTWGTTEAFF TGTGCCAGCAGTTACTCGACATGGGGGACAACTGAAGCTTTCTTT
TRBJ2-1 TRBV30 - TRBD2 14 CAWTLAGGDNEQFF TGTGCCTGGACACTAGCGGGTGGCGACAATGAGCAGTTCTTC
TRBJ2-7 TRBV5-6 - - 14 CASSPGSGGNEQYF TGTGCCAGCAGCCCCGGGTCGGGGGGCAACGAGCAGTACTTC
TRBJ2-7 TRBV15 - TRBD2 13 CATSLGRAYEQYF TGTGCCACCAGCCTCGGGAGGGCCTACGAGCAGTACTTC
TRBJ1-2 TRBV4-3 - - 18 CASSQERTETGWDDGYTF TGCGCCAGCAGCCAAGAGCGTACCGAAACAGGGTGGGACGATGGCTACACCTTC
TRBJ2-1 TRBV14 - TRBD2 16 CASSQDLAGGGDEQFF TGTGCCAGCAGCCAAGATCTAGCGGGAGGTGGGGATGAGCAGTTCTTC
TRBJ1-6 TRBV7-9 - - 12 CASSLGESPLHF TGTGCCAGCAGCTTAGGGGAGTCACCCCTCCACTTT
TRBJ2-7 TRBV19 - - 13 CASSIRVSYEQYF TGTGCCAGTAGTATACGGGTCTCCTACGAGCAGTACTTC
TRBJ2-3 TRBV5-1 - - 14 CASSEEGGTDTQYF TGCGCCAGCTCAGAGGAAGGGGGCACAGATACGCAGTATTTT
TRBJ1-1 TRBV4-3 - TRBD1 16 CASSQDRTGVNTEAFF TGCGCCAGCAGCCAAGATAGGACAGGGGTGAACACTGAAGCTTTCTTT
TRBJ2-2 TRBV6-1 few - 12 CASARGAGELFF TGTGCCAGCGCCCGCGGGGCCGGGGAGCTGTTTTTT
TRBJ2-7 TRBV28 - - 12 CASSLRAREQYF TGTGCCAGCAGTTTGCGCGCACGGGAGCAGTACTTC
TRBJ2-7 TRBV11-3 medium-sized TRBD1 16 CASSPPPGTGVYEQYF TGTGCCAGCAGCCCCCCACCGGGGACAGGGGTTTACGAGCAGTACTTC
TRBJ2-5 TRBV7-8 - - 15 CASSLVHTRQETQYF TGTGCCAGCAGCTTAGTACATACACGACAAGAGACCCAGTACTTC
TRBJ1-2 TRBV6-1 - - 12 CASSEGQVGSTF TGTGCCAGCAGTGAAGGGCAGGTCGGAAGTACCTTC
TRBJ2-1 TRBV2 - TRBD2 17 CASRLAGGPLLYNEQFF TGTGCCAGCAGGCTAGCGGGAGGCCCCCTTTTGTACAATGAGCAGTTCTTC
TRBJ2-7 TRBV11-1 - - 14 CASSFESGDYEQYF TGTGCCAGCAGCTTCGAATCAGGGGACTACGAGCAGTACTTC
TRBJ2-1 TRBV19 - TRBD2 15 CASSPSGGGYNEQFF TGTGCCAGTAGTCCTAGCGGGGGGGGATACAATGAGCAGTTCTTC
TRBJ2-3 TRBV7-2 - - 13 CASSSRNTDTQYF TGTGCCAGCAGCTCCAGAAACACAGATACGCAGTATTTT
TRBJ2-1 TRBV4-3 - TRBD1 14 CASSLRDRGPEQFF TGCGCCAGCAGCCTCCGGGACAGGGGCCCTGAGCAGTTCTTC